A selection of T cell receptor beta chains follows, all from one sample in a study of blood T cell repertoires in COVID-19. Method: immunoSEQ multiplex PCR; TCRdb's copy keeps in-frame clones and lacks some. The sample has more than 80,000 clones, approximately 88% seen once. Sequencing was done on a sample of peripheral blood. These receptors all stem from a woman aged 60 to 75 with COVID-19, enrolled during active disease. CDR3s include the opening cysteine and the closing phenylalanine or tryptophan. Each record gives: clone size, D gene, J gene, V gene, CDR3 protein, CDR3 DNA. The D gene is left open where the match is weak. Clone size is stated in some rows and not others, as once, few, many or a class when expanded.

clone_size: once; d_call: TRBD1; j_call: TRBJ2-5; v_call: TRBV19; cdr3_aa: CASSQNRGFETQYF; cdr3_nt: TGTGCCAGTAGCCAGAACAGGGGGTTTGAGACCCAGTACTTC
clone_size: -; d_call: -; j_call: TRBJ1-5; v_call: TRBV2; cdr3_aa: CASSSADLGNQPQHF; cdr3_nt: TGTGCCAGCAGTAGCGCGGATCTTGGCAATCAGCCCCAGCATTTT
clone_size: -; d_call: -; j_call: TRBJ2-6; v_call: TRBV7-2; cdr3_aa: CASSYSSGANVLTF; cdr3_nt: TGTGCCAGCAGCTACAGCTCTGGGGCCAACGTCCTGACTTTC
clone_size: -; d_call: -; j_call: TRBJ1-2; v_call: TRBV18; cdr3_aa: CASSHSEWDSPWGYTF; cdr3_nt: TGTGCCAGCTCACATTCAGAATGGGACTCCCCCTGGGGCTACACCTTC
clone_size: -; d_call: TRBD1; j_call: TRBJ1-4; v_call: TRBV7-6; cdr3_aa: CASSPRGGGYEKLFF; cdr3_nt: TGTGCCAGCAGCCCCAGAGGGGGCGGATATGAAAAACTGTTTTTT
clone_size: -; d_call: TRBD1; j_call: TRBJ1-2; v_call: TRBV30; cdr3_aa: CAWSGGQGAYGYTF; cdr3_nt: TGTGCCTGGAGTGGGGGACAGGGGGCCTATGGCTACACCTTC
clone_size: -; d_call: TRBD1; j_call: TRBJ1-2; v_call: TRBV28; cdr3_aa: CASSPPGQGTPNYGYTF; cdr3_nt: TGTGCCAGCAGCCCCCCGGGACAGGGGACCCCTAACTATGGCTACACCTTC
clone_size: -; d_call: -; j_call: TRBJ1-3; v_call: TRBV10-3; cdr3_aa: CAISVGTGTTGNTIYF; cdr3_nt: TGTGCCATCAGTGTAGGCACCGGGACTACCGGAAACACCATATATTTT
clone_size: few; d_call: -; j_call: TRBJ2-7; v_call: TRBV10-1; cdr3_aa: CASSTGVAYEQYF; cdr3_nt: TGCGCCAGCAGCACAGGAGTTGCCTACGAGCAGTACTTC
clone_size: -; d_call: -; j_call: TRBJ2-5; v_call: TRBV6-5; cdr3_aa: CASSYSRFGVLGTQYF; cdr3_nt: TGTGCCAGCAGTTACTCGAGGTTTGGCGTTTTGGGGACCCAGTACTTC
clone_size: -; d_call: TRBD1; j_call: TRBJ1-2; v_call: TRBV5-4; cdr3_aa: CASSSRQGANYGYTF; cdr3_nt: TGTGCCAGCAGCTCTAGACAGGGGGCCAACTATGGCTACACCTTC
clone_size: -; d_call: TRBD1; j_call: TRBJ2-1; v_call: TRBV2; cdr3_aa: CASADRVSYNEQFF; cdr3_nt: TGTGCCAGCGCCGACAGGGTCTCCTACAATGAGCAGTTCTTC
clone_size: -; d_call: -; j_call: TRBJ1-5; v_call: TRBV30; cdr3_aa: CAWSVRGSASNQPQHF; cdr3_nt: TGTGCCTGGAGTGTACGAGGGAGTGCCAGCAATCAGCCCCAGCATTTT
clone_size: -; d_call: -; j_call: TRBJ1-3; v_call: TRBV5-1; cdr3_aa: CASSPSPGIGNTIYF; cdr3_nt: TGCGCCAGCAGCCCCTCTCCGGGGATCGGAAACACCATATATTTT
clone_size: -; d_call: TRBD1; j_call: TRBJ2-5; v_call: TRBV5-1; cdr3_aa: CASSFPGQGLETQYF; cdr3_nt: TGCGCCAGCAGCTTCCCGGGACAGGGGCTAGAGACCCAGTACTTC
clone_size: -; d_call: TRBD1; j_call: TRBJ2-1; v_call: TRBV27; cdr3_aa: CASSLQTGSPGMQFF; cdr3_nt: TGTGCCAGCAGTCTCCAGACAGGGTCCCCGGGTATGCAGTTCTTC
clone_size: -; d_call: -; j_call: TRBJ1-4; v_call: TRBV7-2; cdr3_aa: CASSSQATNEKLFF; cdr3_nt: TGTGCCAGCAGCTCCCAGGCAACTAATGAAAAACTGTTTTTT
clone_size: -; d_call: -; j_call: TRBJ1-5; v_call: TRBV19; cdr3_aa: CASSIGGWLRSNQPQHF; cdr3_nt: TGTGCCAGTAGTATAGGTGGCTGGCTCCGTAGCAATCAGCCCCAGCATTTT
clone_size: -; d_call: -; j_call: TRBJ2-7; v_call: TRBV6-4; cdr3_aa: CASRHLTGLTYEQYF; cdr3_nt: TGTGCCAGCAGGCACCTGACAGGCCTGACCTACGAGCAGTACTTC
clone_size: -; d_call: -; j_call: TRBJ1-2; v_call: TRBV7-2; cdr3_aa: CASSPGGVGSYGYTF; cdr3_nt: TGTGCCAGCAGCCCCGGCGGGGTCGGGAGCTATGGCTACACCTTC
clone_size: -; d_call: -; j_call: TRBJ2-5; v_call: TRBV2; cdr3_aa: CASRRDVETQYF; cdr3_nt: TGTGCCAGCAGGAGGGATGTTGAGACCCAGTACTTC
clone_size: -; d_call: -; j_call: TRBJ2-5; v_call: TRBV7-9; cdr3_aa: CASSKAPLQLETQYF; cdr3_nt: TGTGCCAGCAGCAAAGCGCCCCTCCAACTAGAGACCCAGTACTTC
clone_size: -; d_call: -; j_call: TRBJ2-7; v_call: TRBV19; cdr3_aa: CASSVVGGTYEQYF; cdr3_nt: TGTGCCAGTAGTGTTGTAGGGGGAACCTACGAGCAGTACTTC
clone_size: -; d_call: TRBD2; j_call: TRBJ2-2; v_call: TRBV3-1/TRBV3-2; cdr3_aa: CASSQDRLAANTGELFF; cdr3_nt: TGTGCCAGCAGCCAAGATCGCCTAGCGGCGAACACCGGGGAGCTGTTTTTT
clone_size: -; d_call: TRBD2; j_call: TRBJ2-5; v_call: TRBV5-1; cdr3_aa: CASSLAVASGGQETQYF; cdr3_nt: TGCGCCAGCAGCTTGGCGGTGGCTAGCGGGGGCCAAGAGACCCAGTACTTC
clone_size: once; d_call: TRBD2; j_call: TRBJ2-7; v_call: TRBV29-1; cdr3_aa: CSAATSGSYEQYF; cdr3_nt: TGCAGCGCCGCCACTAGCGGATCCTACGAGCAGTACTTC
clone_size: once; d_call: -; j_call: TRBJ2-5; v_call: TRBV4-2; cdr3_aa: CASSQEWGGAPGETQYF; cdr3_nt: TGTGCCAGCAGCCAAGAATGGGGGGGGGCTCCGGGAGAGACCCAGTACTTC
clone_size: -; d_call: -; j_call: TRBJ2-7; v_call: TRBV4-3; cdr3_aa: CASSQEPPLGGAYEQYF; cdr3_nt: TGCGCCAGCAGCCAAGAGCCTCCTTTAGGGGGGGCCTACGAGCAGTACTTC
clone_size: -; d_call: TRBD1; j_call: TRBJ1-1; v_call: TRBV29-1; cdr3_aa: CSVGTGNTEAFF; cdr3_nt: TGCAGCGTGGGGACAGGAAACACTGAAGCTTTCTTT
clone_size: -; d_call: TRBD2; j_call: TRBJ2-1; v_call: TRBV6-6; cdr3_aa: CASRGTSGGADGQFF; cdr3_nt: TGTGCCAGCAGAGGGACTAGCGGGGGGGCCGATGGGCAGTTCTTC
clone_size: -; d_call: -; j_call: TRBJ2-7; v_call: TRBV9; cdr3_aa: CASSGYRAPYEQYF; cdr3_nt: TGTGCCAGCAGCGGCTACAGGGCGCCCTACGAGCAGTACTTC
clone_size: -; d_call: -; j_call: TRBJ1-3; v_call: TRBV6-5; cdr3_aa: CATSTASGNTIYF; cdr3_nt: TGTGCCACCTCGACAGCTTCTGGAAACACCATATATTTT
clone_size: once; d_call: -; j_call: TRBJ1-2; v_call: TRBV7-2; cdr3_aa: CASSGGAGYGYTF; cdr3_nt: TGTGCCAGCAGCGGGGGGGCCGGCTATGGCTACACCTTC
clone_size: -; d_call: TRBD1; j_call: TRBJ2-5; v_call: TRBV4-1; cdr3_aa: CASSQVPRGHETQYF; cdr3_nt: TGCGCCAGCAGCCAAGTCCCCAGGGGGCACGAGACCCAGTACTTC
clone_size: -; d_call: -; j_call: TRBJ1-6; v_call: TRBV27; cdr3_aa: CASTLNRADNSPLHF; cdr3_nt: TGTGCCAGCACCCTCAACAGGGCCGATAATTCACCCCTCCACTTT
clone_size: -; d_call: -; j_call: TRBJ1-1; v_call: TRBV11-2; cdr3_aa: CASSPRQAITEAFF; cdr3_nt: TGTGCCAGCAGCCCACGACAGGCTATCACTGAAGCTTTCTTT
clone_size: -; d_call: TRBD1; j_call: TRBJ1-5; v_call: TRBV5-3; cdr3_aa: CARYSRPGGQPQHF; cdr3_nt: TGTGCCAGATATTCGAGGCCAGGGGGTCAGCCCCAGCATTTT
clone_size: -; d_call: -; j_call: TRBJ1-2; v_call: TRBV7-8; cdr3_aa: CASSLVGGYGYTF; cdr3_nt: TGTGCCAGCAGCTTAGTCGGAGGCTATGGCTACACCTTC
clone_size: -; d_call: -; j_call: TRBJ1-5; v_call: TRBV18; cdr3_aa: CASSPTGTSNQPQHF; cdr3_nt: TGTGCCAGCTCACCAACTGGGACAAGTAATCAGCCCCAGCATTTT
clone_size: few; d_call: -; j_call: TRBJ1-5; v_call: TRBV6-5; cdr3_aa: CASSSGFNRGNQPQHF; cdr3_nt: TGTGCCAGCAGTTCCGGGTTCAACCGGGGAAATCAGCCCCAGCATTTT
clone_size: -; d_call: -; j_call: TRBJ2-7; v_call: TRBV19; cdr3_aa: CASSMIGRGYEQYF; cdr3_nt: TGTGCCAGTAGTATGATAGGCAGGGGCTACGAGCAGTACTTC
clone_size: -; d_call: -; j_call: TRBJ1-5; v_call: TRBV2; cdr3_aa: CASSGVRSQQHF; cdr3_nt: TGTGCCAGCAGTGGGGTACGGAGCCAGCAGCATTTT
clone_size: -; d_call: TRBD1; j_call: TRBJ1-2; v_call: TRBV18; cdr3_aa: CASSGTGGWGYTF; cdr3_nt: TGTGCCAGCTCAGGGACAGGGGGCTGGGGCTACACCTTC
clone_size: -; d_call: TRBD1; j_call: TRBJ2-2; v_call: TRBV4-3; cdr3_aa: CASSQRQGPNTGELFF; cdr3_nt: TGCGCCAGCAGCCAGCGACAGGGCCCGAACACCGGGGAGCTGTTTTTT
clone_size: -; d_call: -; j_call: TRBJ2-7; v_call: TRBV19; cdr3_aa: CASSIGVGRPYEQYF; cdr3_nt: TGTGCCAGTAGTATTGGCGTGGGCAGACCCTACGAGCAGTACTTC
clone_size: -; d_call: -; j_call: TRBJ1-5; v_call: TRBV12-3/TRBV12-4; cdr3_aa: CASTQGGLQPQHF; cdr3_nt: TGTGCCAGCACCCAGGGAGGGTTGCAGCCCCAGCATTTT
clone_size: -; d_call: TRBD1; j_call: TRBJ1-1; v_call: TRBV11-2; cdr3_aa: CASRPQGVDTEAFF; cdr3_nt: TGTGCCAGCAGACCACAGGGGGTAGATACTGAAGCTTTCTTT